The clone carrying this T cell receptor (beta chain) was recorded at least ten times. Its antigen is as yet unknown. This CDR3 spans 14 amino acids. The germline V gene has CDR1 GTSNPN and CDR2 SVGIG (reference sequence). The junction had 7 bases not matched to a gene; V was cut back by 1 base and J by 7 bases. Unique molecular identifiers were affixed to single, distinct cDNA molecules. A single record per CDR3 protein comes from TCRdb applying MiXCR to the 5' RACE reads. This table holds tens of thousands of distinct CDR3 sequences, less than 10% found once. The record originates from a study of early T cells in non-severe SARS-CoV-2 infection. Study results and limitations: Private and CD4 specificities were missed by VDJdb matching, which favored anti-spike CD8 responses.

This chain links TRBV30 with TRBJ1-5, with 7 bases fitting TRBD1. The sequenced sample was whole blood, obtained at baseline. This receptor was obtained from an adult who was a healthcare worker with PCR-confirmed SARS-CoV-2 infection or an uninfected control (not recorded which). The DNA for the CDR3 is TGTGCCTGGAGTGGGATACAGGGGAACCAGCCCCAGCATTTT. Its translation: CAWSGIQGNQPQHF.